This TCR beta chain was obtained from a study of blood T cell repertoires in COVID-19. Study-level background: Specimens from acute and convalescent COVID-19 originated in the United States, Italy and Spain. PBMCs, B-cell-depleted T cells, or T cells were the source of the cDNA or gDNA that made up the material.

Here immunoSEQ multiplex PCR was the method, and the copy in TCRdb shows in-frame clones only, minus some. The sample lists around 140,000 clones; approximately 80% were seen once. The germline V gene has CDR1 SEHNR and CDR2 FQNEAQ (reference sequence). V shed 5 bases and J 2 bases; nucleotides not matched to a gene: 7. This CDR3 has 17 residues. Sequencing used peripheral blood. The rearrangement links TRBV7-9 to TRBJ2-2; 11 bases line up with TRBD1. This sequence originates from a human donor in a cohort sampled during active COVID-19. The CDR3 region is CASSPRGTGGNTGELFF. In DNA, the CDR3 is TGTGCCAGCAGCCCTCGGGGGACAGGGGGAAACACCGGGGAGCTGTTTTTT.